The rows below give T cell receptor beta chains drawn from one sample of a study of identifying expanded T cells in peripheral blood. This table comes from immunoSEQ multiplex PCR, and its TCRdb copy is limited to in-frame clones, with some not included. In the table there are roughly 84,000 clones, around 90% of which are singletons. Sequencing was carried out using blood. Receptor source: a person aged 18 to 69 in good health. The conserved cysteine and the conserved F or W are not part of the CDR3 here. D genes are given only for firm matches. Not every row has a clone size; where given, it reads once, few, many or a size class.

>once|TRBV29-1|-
SVANWGNTEAF
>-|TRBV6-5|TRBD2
ASSPRGAGRDEQY
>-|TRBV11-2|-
ASSGTPNQPQH
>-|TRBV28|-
ASRDYEQY
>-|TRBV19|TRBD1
ASSPLGTGDPNTEAF
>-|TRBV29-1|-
SVGSGGNSPLH
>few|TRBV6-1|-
ASSVTKYEQY
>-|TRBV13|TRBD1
ASSLVFVGDRGVEAF
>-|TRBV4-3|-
ASSQERAGADTQY
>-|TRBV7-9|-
ASSSREGRLNTEAF
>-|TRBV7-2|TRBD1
ASSSWGQLNYGYT
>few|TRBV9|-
ASSAGHEGEQY
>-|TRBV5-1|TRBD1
ASSSRDRAHNEQF
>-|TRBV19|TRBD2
ASTSGNTGELF
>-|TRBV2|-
ASRLKPYGYT
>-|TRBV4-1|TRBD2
ASSPTSGGMRETQY
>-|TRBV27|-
ASSLRSGAQETQY
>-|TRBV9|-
ASSVSQGEETQY
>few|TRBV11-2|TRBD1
ASSLEPTGNYGYT
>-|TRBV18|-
ASSPSLTNYGYT
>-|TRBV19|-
ASSIAPTTLNTEAF
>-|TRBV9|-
ASSVEQGGVMNTEAF